A selection of T cell receptor beta chains follows, all from one sample in a study of response to subunit inactivated influenza vaccine. One entry per CDR3 protein results from TCRdb running MiXCR on the RT-PCR reads. The sample carries hundreds of thousands of distinct CDR3 sequences, roughly 23% recorded once. Sequenced material: CD4+ T cells sorted from PBMCs, taken around 5 days after vaccination. These receptors originate from a man aged 45-65 years who received an inactivated influenza vaccine. Both conserved end residues are part of each CDR3. D genes are given only for firm matches. A clone size is listed for some rows: how often the clone was seen (once, few, many), or a class if it is expanded.

>TRBV7-8|TRBJ2-7|TRBD2|few
CASSPRLAGKTYEQYF
TGTGCCAGCAGCCCGAGGCTAGCGGGAAAAACCTACGAGCAGTACTTC
>TRBV10-3|TRBJ2-3|TRBD2|few
CAIKLGLAGKTDTQYF
TGTGCCATCAAGCTTGGACTAGCGGGTAAAACAGATACGCAGTATTTT
>TRBV6-2/TRBV6-3|TRBJ2-5|TRBD1|-
CASSYPGQGVQETQYF
TGTGCCAGCAGTTATCCGGGACAGGGGGTACAAGAGACCCAGTACTTC
>TRBV5-1|TRBJ2-7|TRBD2|few
CASSLETSGVYEQYF
TGCGCCAGCAGCTTGGAAACTAGCGGGGTGTACGAGCAGTACTTC
>TRBV6-1|TRBJ2-1|TRBD2|-
CASSGIAGGYNEQFF
TGTGCCAGCAGTGGTATAGCGGGGGGGTACAATGAGCAGTTCTTC
>TRBV7-9|TRBJ1-2|TRBD1|-
CASSLVGQGSSYGYTF
TGTGCCAGCAGCTTAGTGGGACAGGGGAGCAGCTACGGCTACACCTTC
>TRBV20-1|TRBJ1-1|-|-
CSAVGTVNTEAFF
TGCAGTGCCGTCGGGACGGTGAACACTGAAGCTTTCTTT
>TRBV20-1|TRBJ2-3|-|few
CSARDLGGSSTDTQYF
TGCAGTGCTAGAGATCTCGGGGGCTCCAGCACAGATACGCAGTATTTT
>TRBV12-3/TRBV12-4|TRBJ2-3|-|few
CASSANGDTQYF
TGTGCCAGCAGTGCAAACGGGGATACGCAGTATTTT
>TRBV5-1|TRBJ2-3|-|many
CASSPAGDTQYF
TGCGCCAGCTCCCCGGCTGGAGATACGCAGTATTTT
>TRBV5-1|TRBJ1-4|-|-
CASSEGRSEKLFF
TGCGCCAGCAGCGAGGGACGGAGTGAAAAACTGTTTTTT
>TRBV20-1|TRBJ1-1|-|-
CSAPRGQGFLMNTEVFF
TGCAGTGCCCCCCGGGGGCAGGGGTTCCTCATGAACACTGAAGTTTTCTTT
>TRBV12-3/TRBV12-4|TRBJ2-7|-|few
CASSFTDGYEQYF
TGTGCCAGCAGTTTCACTGACGGCTACGAGCAGTACTTC
>TRBV4-2|TRBJ2-3|-|few
CASSQVTIVGTDTQYF
TGTGCCAGCAGCCAAGTGACAATAGTGGGCACAGATACGCAGTATTTT
>TRBV12-3/TRBV12-4|TRBJ1-1|-|-
CASSLRGGGTEAFF
TGTGCCAGCAGTTTAAGAGGGGGAGGCACTGAAGCTTTCTTT
>TRBV20-1|TRBJ2-3|TRBD2|-
CSARGLSGGASTDTQYF
TGCAGTGCTAGAGGCTTGTCCGGGGGGGCTAGCACAGATACGCAGTATTTT
>TRBV6-6|TRBJ2-7|-|few
CASLNAENYEQYF
TGTGCCAGCCTTAATGCCGAGAACTACGAGCAGTACTTC
>TRBV5-1|TRBJ1-5|-|-
CATHFLPSNQPQHF
TGCGCCACCCATTTTCTCCCTAGCAATCAGCCCCAGCATTTT
>TRBV6-2/TRBV6-3|TRBJ2-1|TRBD1|-
CASSSGQGINYNEQFF
TGTGCCAGCAGTTCCGGACAGGGAATAAACTACAATGAGCAGTTCTTC
>TRBV7-2|TRBJ2-1|-|-
CASSLAGSGTYNEQFF
TGTGCCAGCAGCTTAGCGGGAAGTGGCACCTACAATGAGCAGTTCTTC
>TRBV5-1|TRBJ2-7|TRBD2|-
CASSLVTSGRTHEQYF
TGCGCCAGCAGCTTGGTTACTAGCGGGAGGACCCACGAGCAGTACTTC
>TRBV7-2|TRBJ2-7|-|-
CASSEPVDYEQYF
TGTGCCAGCAGCGAACCAGTAGACTACGAGCAGTACTTC
>TRBV7-2|TRBJ2-5|-|-
CASSSLDSQETQYF
TGTGCCAGCAGCTCACTCGACAGTCAAGAGACCCAGTACTTC
>TRBV12-3/TRBV12-4|TRBJ2-3|-|-
CASSAGLPGYTDTQYF
TGTGCCAGCAGTGCGGGACTCCCAGGCTACACAGATACGCAGTATTTT